Listed below are T cell receptor beta chains from one sample, sequenced in a study of shared clonotypes between healthy human individuals. Clones were read by immunoSEQ multiplex PCR, and TCRdb kept only the in-frame ones, dropping some. The table records approximately 1,000,000 clones, around three quarters of them present only once. Sequencing used memory CD4+ T cells from PBMCs. The source is a man between 18 and 29 years old in good health. Some clones in this sample may be carry-over from other donors' samples. The CDR3 runs from the conserved cysteine through the conserved F or W. D genes are given only for firm matches. Clone size is stated in some rows and not others, as once, few, many or a class when expanded.

j_call: TRBJ1-3
d_call: -
clone_size: -
v_call: TRBV9
cdr3_aa: CASSDPSGNTIYF
cdr3_nt: TGTGCCAGCAGCGACCCCTCTGGAAACACCATATATTTT

j_call: TRBJ2-7
d_call: TRBD2
clone_size: -
v_call: TRBV6-1
cdr3_aa: CASSRGAYEQYF
cdr3_nt: TGTGCCAGCAGCCGGGGGGCCTACGAGCAGTACTTC

j_call: TRBJ2-5
d_call: TRBD1
clone_size: -
v_call: TRBV7-9
cdr3_aa: CAEDRAAGETQYF
cdr3_nt: TGTGCCGAAGACAGGGCGGCAGGAGAGACCCAGTACTTC

j_call: TRBJ2-1
d_call: TRBD2
clone_size: -
v_call: TRBV28
cdr3_aa: CASALTGGNEQFF
cdr3_nt: TGTGCCAGTGCGCTGACGGGGGGCAATGAGCAGTTCTTC

j_call: TRBJ2-7
d_call: -
clone_size: -
v_call: TRBV27
cdr3_aa: CASSLGARQGEQYF
cdr3_nt: TGTGCCAGCAGTTTGGGGGCGCGGCAAGGCGAGCAGTACTTC

j_call: TRBJ1-2
d_call: TRBD1
clone_size: -
v_call: TRBV7-9
cdr3_aa: CASSLWDRGRGYTF
cdr3_nt: TGTGCCAGCAGTCTGTGGGACAGGGGAAGAGGCTACACCTTC

j_call: TRBJ2-7
d_call: -
clone_size: -
v_call: TRBV7-3
cdr3_aa: CASSLGEGQYF
cdr3_nt: TGTGCCAGCAGCTTAGGGGAAGGGCAGTACTTC

j_call: TRBJ2-3
d_call: -
clone_size: few
v_call: TRBV14
cdr3_aa: CASSQVRGTGTDTQYF
cdr3_nt: TGTGCCAGCAGCCAAGTACGCGGGACGGGCACAGATACGCAGTATTTT

j_call: TRBJ1-5
d_call: -
clone_size: many
v_call: TRBV4-2
cdr3_aa: CASSQQGSNQPQHF
cdr3_nt: TGTGCCAGCAGCCAACAGGGCTCTAATCAGCCCCAGCATTTT

j_call: TRBJ1-1
d_call: -
clone_size: -
v_call: TRBV5-8
cdr3_aa: CASSRGGFGDTEAFF
cdr3_nt: TGTGCCAGCAGCCGGGGAGGGTTTGGGGACACTGAAGCTTTCTTT

j_call: TRBJ1-4
d_call: -
clone_size: -
v_call: TRBV18
cdr3_aa: CASSPDRSGGEKLFF
cdr3_nt: TGTGCCAGCTCACCAGACAGATCAGGCGGGGAAAAACTGTTTTTT

j_call: TRBJ2-2
d_call: -
clone_size: -
v_call: TRBV7-2
cdr3_aa: CASSLFSGTITGELFF
cdr3_nt: TGTGCCAGCAGCTTATTTAGCGGCACTATTACCGGGGAGCTGTTTTTT

j_call: TRBJ1-4
d_call: -
clone_size: few
v_call: TRBV2
cdr3_aa: CASSRGGAYEKLFF
cdr3_nt: TGTGCCAGCAGTCGCGGCGGGGCTTATGAAAAACTGTTTTTT

j_call: TRBJ2-3
d_call: TRBD2
clone_size: once
v_call: TRBV15
cdr3_aa: CATSAKLAGGPGGTDTQYF
cdr3_nt: TGTGCCACCAGCGCCAAACTAGCGGGAGGGCCGGGGGGCACAGATACGCAGTATTTT

j_call: TRBJ2-7
d_call: -
clone_size: -
v_call: TRBV27
cdr3_aa: CASSPPRTAPGEQYF
cdr3_nt: TGTGCCAGCAGTCCCCCCCGGACGGCCCCGGGTGAGCAGTACTTC

j_call: TRBJ1-3
d_call: -
clone_size: -
v_call: TRBV5-6
cdr3_aa: CASSRDVNSGNTIYF
cdr3_nt: TGTGCCAGCAGCCGGGACGTAAACTCTGGAAACACCATATATTTT

j_call: TRBJ1-4
d_call: -
clone_size: -
v_call: TRBV5-1
cdr3_aa: CASSLVNGGTDEKLFF
cdr3_nt: TGCGCCAGCAGCTTGGTTAACGGCGGGACGGATGAAAAACTGTTTTTT

j_call: TRBJ2-7
d_call: -
clone_size: -
v_call: TRBV4-3
cdr3_aa: CASSPQRASYEQYF
cdr3_nt: TGCGCCAGCAGCCCACAACGGGCGTCGTACGAGCAGTACTTC

j_call: TRBJ1-3
d_call: TRBD1
clone_size: -
v_call: TRBV7-2
cdr3_aa: CASSLGQGALTIYF
cdr3_nt: TGTGCCAGCAGCTTGGGACAGGGGGCATTAACCATATATTTT

j_call: TRBJ1-2
d_call: -
clone_size: -
v_call: TRBV6-6
cdr3_aa: CASSYSSKRGGYTF
cdr3_nt: TGTGCCAGCAGTTACTCTAGCAAGCGGGGCGGCTACACCTTC

j_call: TRBJ1-2
d_call: TRBD1
clone_size: -
v_call: TRBV19
cdr3_aa: CASSTTDRWGGYTF
cdr3_nt: TGTGCCAGTAGTACCACGGACAGGTGGGGGGGCTACACCTTC

j_call: TRBJ1-2
d_call: TRBD1
clone_size: -
v_call: TRBV27
cdr3_aa: CASSFRPGQGGINYGYTF
cdr3_nt: TGTGCCAGCAGTTTTAGGCCGGGACAGGGGGGAATTAACTATGGCTACACCTTC

j_call: TRBJ1-2
d_call: -
clone_size: -
v_call: TRBV4-1
cdr3_aa: CASSPTGTIFGYGYTF
cdr3_nt: TGCGCCAGCAGCCCCACAGGGACCATCTTCGGCTATGGCTACACCTTC

j_call: TRBJ1-5
d_call: TRBD1
clone_size: many
v_call: TRBV9
cdr3_aa: CASSRRDRPEGAQHF
cdr3_nt: TGTGCCAGCAGCCGCCGGGACAGGCCAGAGGGGGCCCAGCATTTT

j_call: TRBJ1-2
d_call: -
clone_size: -
v_call: TRBV29-1
cdr3_aa: CSVGTGAYGYTF
cdr3_nt: TGCAGCGTCGGCACGGGGGCGTATGGCTACACCTTC

j_call: TRBJ1-2
d_call: -
clone_size: few
v_call: TRBV5-3
cdr3_aa: CARSWRQRGYTF
cdr3_nt: TGTGCCAGAAGCTGGAGACAGCGTGGCTACACCTTC

j_call: TRBJ2-7
d_call: -
clone_size: -
v_call: TRBV7-8
cdr3_aa: CASSSPKASERYEQYF
cdr3_nt: TGTGCCAGCAGCTCACCCAAAGCCAGCGAGCGCTACGAGCAGTACTTC

j_call: TRBJ1-1
d_call: -
clone_size: -
v_call: TRBV2
cdr3_aa: CASSVFLGGNTEAFF
cdr3_nt: TGTGCCAGCAGTGTCTTCTTGGGTGGGAACACTGAAGCTTTCTTT

j_call: TRBJ2-4
d_call: TRBD2
clone_size: few
v_call: TRBV5-6
cdr3_aa: CASSPRTRRGDIQYF
cdr3_nt: TGTGCCAGCAGCCCTAGGACTAGGAGGGGAGACATTCAGTACTTC

j_call: TRBJ2-7
d_call: -
clone_size: -
v_call: TRBV11-1
cdr3_aa: CASSISRGDEQYF
cdr3_nt: TGTGCCAGCAGCATCAGCAGGGGCGACGAGCAGTACTTC

j_call: TRBJ2-1
d_call: TRBD2
clone_size: -
v_call: TRBV5-5
cdr3_aa: CASSLGLAAGDVEQFF
cdr3_nt: TGTGCCAGCAGCTTGGGGTTGGCGGCGGGGGATGTTGAGCAGTTCTTC

j_call: TRBJ2-5
d_call: -
clone_size: few
v_call: TRBV20-1
cdr3_aa: CSAEAGETQYF
cdr3_nt: TGCAGTGCTGAGGCGGGGGAGACCCAGTACTTC

j_call: TRBJ2-7
d_call: -
clone_size: -
v_call: TRBV29-1
cdr3_aa: CSAMAGYEQYF
cdr3_nt: TGCAGCGCGATGGCCGGGTACGAGCAGTACTTC

j_call: TRBJ1-2
d_call: -
clone_size: -
v_call: TRBV10-3
cdr3_aa: CAISGVNNYGYTF
cdr3_nt: TGTGCCATCAGTGGCGTCAATAACTATGGCTACACCTTC

j_call: TRBJ1-5
d_call: -
clone_size: -
v_call: TRBV7-9
cdr3_aa: CASSPDTGNQPQHF
cdr3_nt: TGTGCCAGCAGCCCAGACACGGGCAATCAGCCCCAGCATTTT

j_call: TRBJ2-7
d_call: TRBD2
clone_size: few
v_call: TRBV4-2
cdr3_aa: CASSQGVGTSSYEQYF
cdr3_nt: TGTGCCAGCAGCCAGGGAGTGGGGACTAGTTCGTACGAGCAGTACTTC

j_call: TRBJ2-7
d_call: -
clone_size: -
v_call: TRBV30
cdr3_aa: CAWGTDEQYF
cdr3_nt: TGTGCCTGGGGAACGGACGAGCAGTACTTC

j_call: TRBJ2-7
d_call: -
clone_size: -
v_call: TRBV29-1
cdr3_aa: CSVGTNYEQYF
cdr3_nt: TGCAGCGTTGGGACAAACTACGAGCAGTACTTC

j_call: TRBJ1-1
d_call: -
clone_size: -
v_call: TRBV11-2
cdr3_aa: CASSLRSNTEAFF
cdr3_nt: TGTGCCAGCAGCCTACGATCGAACACTGAAGCTTTCTTT

j_call: TRBJ1-1
d_call: TRBD1
clone_size: many
v_call: TRBV5-1
cdr3_aa: CASSSTHQGASTEAFF
cdr3_nt: TGCGCCAGCAGCTCCACCCATCAGGGGGCGAGCACTGAAGCTTTCTTT

j_call: TRBJ2-7
d_call: TRBD1
clone_size: -
v_call: TRBV15
cdr3_aa: CATSAEDRGNPYEQYF
cdr3_nt: TGTGCCACCAGCGCTGAGGACAGGGGGAATCCCTACGAGCAGTACTTC

j_call: TRBJ2-3
d_call: -
clone_size: -
v_call: TRBV15
cdr3_aa: CATSNSELSGSDTQYF
cdr3_nt: TGTGCCACCAGCAACTCCGAGCTGTCGGGATCAGATACGCAGTATTTT

j_call: TRBJ2-1
d_call: TRBD2
clone_size: -
v_call: TRBV7-2
cdr3_aa: CASSFRGLAGVYEQFF
cdr3_nt: TGTGCCAGCAGCTTTCGAGGGCTAGCGGGAGTCTATGAGCAGTTCTTC

j_call: TRBJ1-2
d_call: -
clone_size: many
v_call: TRBV2
cdr3_aa: CASSGQAEIYGYTF
cdr3_nt: TGTGCCAGCAGTGGACAAGCCGAAATATATGGCTACACCTTC

j_call: TRBJ1-5
d_call: TRBD1
clone_size: once
v_call: TRBV28
cdr3_aa: CASSPGQGGNQPQHF
cdr3_nt: TGTGCCAGCAGTCCGGGACAGGGAGGCAATCAGCCCCAGCATTTT

j_call: TRBJ1-3
d_call: TRBD1
clone_size: -
v_call: TRBV6-6
cdr3_aa: CAIQGAAGNTIYF
cdr3_nt: TGTGCCATTCAGGGGGCCGCGGGAAACACCATATATTTT

j_call: TRBJ1-2
d_call: -
clone_size: -
v_call: TRBV29-1
cdr3_aa: CSVDDSSYGYTF
cdr3_nt: TGCAGCGTTGATGATTCTTCCTATGGCTACACCTTC

j_call: TRBJ1-2
d_call: TRBD1
clone_size: once
v_call: TRBV28
cdr3_aa: CASSSQGGGGLRYGYTF
cdr3_nt: TGTGCCAGCAGTTCCCAAGGGGGCGGGGGCTTACGGTATGGCTACACCTTC

j_call: TRBJ1-5
d_call: -
clone_size: -
v_call: TRBV6-5
cdr3_aa: CASSSDRLNNQPQHF
cdr3_nt: TGTGCCAGCAGTTCTGATAGACTGAATAATCAGCCCCAGCATTTT

j_call: TRBJ1-5
d_call: TRBD1
clone_size: -
v_call: TRBV2
cdr3_aa: CASSGGQAVNQPQHF
cdr3_nt: TGTGCCAGCAGCGGGGGACAGGCGGTCAATCAGCCCCAGCATTTT

j_call: TRBJ2-5
d_call: -
clone_size: -
v_call: TRBV19
cdr3_aa: CASSPWGGGIGETQYF
cdr3_nt: TGTGCCAGTAGTCCATGGGGCGGCGGGATCGGAGAGACCCAGTACTTC